This section outlines one T cell receptor (beta chain) sequence together with its context. Its antigen is unknown. Base qualities are missing; no much larger clone stands one base away. The source of the sample is a study of blood T cell repertoires in COVID-19 (dated by TCRdb to between 2020 and 2021). Turning to the overall study: Samples covering the acute and convalescent phases of COVID-19 were provided by collaborators in the United States, Italy and Spain. Where available, HLA class I and class II types were taken from metadata supplied by the sample provider and were not determined by assay-based typing. Deeply sampled blood TCRbeta repertoires from subjects exposed to, actively infected with, or recovered from COVID-19 were included in the dataset. Samples came from the ongoing ImmuneRACE study (first 160 participants) plus 1,254 subjects from 6 global collaborators. The sample metadata nearly always contained a de-identified subject ID, COVID-19 status, age in years and sex. The repertoires were made available in a free public database intended to serve as a resource for research on the immune response to SARS-CoV-2. The prospective study material was composed of cDNA or gDNA derived from T cells, B-cell-depleted T cells, or PBMCs.

From a lookup of the germline V gene (reference sequence), CDR1 and CDR2 are LNHDA and SQIVND. V was cut back by 8 bases and J by 0 bases, leaving a gap of 16 bases between them. The CDR3, cysteine through phenylalanine, is 15 amino acids long. Only the CDR3 DNA is retained, 45 bases long and in frame from the first base. Overall study results and their limits: Clinical and demographic metadata were provided uncurated, with the amount varying by source and participant.

In Seattle, one collaborating source enrolled patients while the infection was active and tracked those patients longitudinally over the course of disease. Whole blood was collected in K2EDTA tubes by collaborating institutions according to the institutions' own protocols. Collaborator samples were shipped for TCRbeta analysis as frozen whole blood, isolated PBMCs, or DNA extracted from either sample type. The immunoSEQ Assay, a bias-controlled multiplex PCR, was used to amplify TCRbeta CDR3 regions from genomic DNA. Processing in the source paper ran as follows. Within the assay, amplification of reference gene primers was used to estimate how many nucleated cells each sample contained. To quantify the absolute abundance of each unique TCRbeta CDR3 rearrangement, sequence reads were collapsed and filtered. For each sample, productive Simpson clonality was calculated as the square root of Simpson's diversity index over productive rearrangements. Held by TCRdb, this immuneACCESS table contains in-frame sequences only and omits some clones. Under half of the omission traces to an unresolved V gene where checked; the cause of the rest is unknown. D and trimming were read from the DNA, whereas the V and J calls and clone size are those reported in that table. This sample has roughly 230,000 clones in its table, and 90% of those were observed once. 2% to 2.5% of the sample comes from the top ten.

The receptor was derived from a woman aged 60-75 years with COVID-19, enrolled during active disease. Sequences were obtained from peripheral blood. The V gene is TRBV19 and the J gene is TRBJ1-1, and the D gene may be TRBD1, 5 bases matching. The CDR3 reads as follows: CASRNHRLMNTEAFF. DNA sequence: TGTGCCAGTCGGAATCACAGGTTAATGAACACTGAAGCTTTCTTT.